This T cell receptor (beta chain) stems from a study of blood T cell repertoires in COVID-19. Authors' methods: Reference gene primer amplification gave estimated nucleated cell counts. Generated by immunoSEQ multiplex PCR, the TCRdb table keeps only in-frame clones and is missing some. Clone size and V and J calls were adopted from that table, with D and trimming inferred from the DNA. This sample yields some 270,000 clones, of which 86% are seen a single time; approximately 6.2% belongs to the top ten. It was during active infection that Seattle patients were enrolled and then longitudinally followed. For this clone: The same CDR3 can be traced to other DNA sequences in this sample.

The CDR3 has 12 amino acids. The V end lost 6 bases, the J end lost 1 base, and 6 bases lay between the germline ends. Looked up from germline, CDR1 is MNHEY and CDR2 is SVGAGI. Sequences were obtained from peripheral blood. The genes are TRBV6-5 and TRBJ1-1, with D unclear. This sequence was found in a woman of 80 years or more with COVID-19, enrolled during active disease. CDR3 sequence (DNA): TGTGCCAGCAGGGCAGGGAACACTGAAGCTTTCTTT. Translated, it gives CASRAGNTEAFF.